The 14 T cell receptor beta chains given below trace back to one sample, sequenced in a study of identical twins. TCRdb reanalysed the 5' RACE reads using MiXCR and keeps one entry per CDR3 protein. This table has about 240,000 distinct CDR3 sequences, 10% appearing once. Sequencing was done on a sample of memory T cells sorted from blood. Receptor source: a man between 45 and 60 years old in good health.

The chain joins TRBV5-1 to TRBJ2-7; 8 bases map to TRBD1. Germline trimming cut 5 bases from V and 2 bases from J; bases unmatched to any gene: 6. From germline, CDR1 is SGHRS and CDR2 YFSETQ. The CDR3 length is 14 residues. The CDR3 spells CASSSTGGTYEQYF. The CDR3 nucleotides are TGCGCCAGCAGTTCTACAGGGGGGACCTACGAGCAGTACTTC.

This clonotype was seen many times. The chain joins TRBV29-1 to TRBJ2-1, with 8 bases fitting TRBD2. V dropped 0 bases and J dropped 0; count of bases not matched to a gene: 4. The germline V gene has CDR1 SQVTM and CDR2 ANQGSEA. The length of the CDR3 is 16 residues. The CDR3 bases are TGCAGCGTTGAAGATCGGGGGGGATACTCCTACAATGAGCAGTTCTTC. Amino acid sequence: CSVEDRGGYSYNEQFF.

The chain employs TRBV11-3 and TRBJ2-1; D is possibly TRBD2 (6 bases). The V and J ends lost 1 base and 5 bases respectively, with 15 bases between them. CDR1 is SGHNT and CDR2 is YENEEA in the germline V gene. This CDR3 region has 16 residues. The CDR3 here is CASSLGMRDGDNEQFF. The CDR3 coding sequence is TGTGCCAGCAGCTTAGGTATGCGGGACGGGGACAATGAGCAGTTCTTC. The full variable domain, rest sourced from reference TRBV11-3 and TRBJ2-1, is EAGVVQSPRYKIIEKKQPVAFWCNPISGHNTLYWYLQNLGQGPELLIRYENEEAVDDSQLPKDRFSAERLKGVDSTLKIQPAELGDSAVYLCASSLGMRDGDNEQFFGPGTRLTVL.

The CDR3 DNA follows: TGCAGTGCTAGACGGACTGGCTATGGCTACACCTTC. It translates to CSARRTGYGYTF. This chain links TRBV20-1 with TRBJ1-2; D gene ambiguous. This CDR3 region has 12 residues. V gave up 2 bases and J gave up 4 bases, with 8 bases separating them. Germline CDR1 DFQATT, CDR2 SNEGSKA (reference sequence).

This clonotype was counted between two and nine times. The chain has TRBV27 and TRBJ2-2; D is ambiguous. Germline CDR1 and CDR2: MNHEY and SMNVEV (reference sequence). The CDR3 runs to 14 residues. Trimming took off 2 bases at V and 5 bases at J, with 9 bases between the two ends. The CDR3 here is CASSLDRITGELFF. The CDR3 nucleotides read TGTGCCAGCAGTTTAGACCGGATTACCGGGGAGCTGTTTTTT.

There are a few counts of this clonotype. The rearrangement joins TRBV6-1 to TRBJ2-7; 10 bases fit TRBD1. This CDR3 contains 14 residues. V shed 5 bases and J 4 bases; nucleotides not matched to a gene: 5. Germline V gives CDR1 MNHNS, CDR2 SASEGT. The CDR3 DNA reads TGTGCCAGCAGTATCGGACAGGGGGTGTACGAGCAGTACTTC. The encoded protein is CASSIGQGVYEQYF.

This clonotype was observed a few times. J is TRBJ1-3 and V is TRBV15, with D possibly TRBD1 on 5 matching bases. V lost 4 bases and J 0 bases, leaving 19 bases between the germline ends. The length of the CDR3 is 18 residues. Germline CDR1 LNHNV, CDR2 YYDKDF (reference sequence). The CDR3 reads CATSIPRGVPASGNTIYF. In DNA form, the CDR3 reads TGTGCCACCAGCATCCCAAGGGGTGTACCGGCCTCTGGAAACACCATATATTTT.

This clonotype occurred a few times. This chain uses TRBV15 with TRBJ2-7; D perhaps matches TRBD1 (5 bases). V gave up 0 bases and J gave up 4 bases, with 13 bases separating them. Germline V gene sequence: CDR1 LNHNV, CDR2 YYDKDF (reference sequence). The length of the CDR3 is 15 residues. DNA for the CDR3: TGTGCCACCAGCAGAGAACCCGGACAAGATTACGAGCAGTACTTC. Translation gives CATSREPGQDYEQYF.

Points on this clonotype: A much larger clone lies a single base off, so this may be a read error. This chain joins TRBV5-1 and TRBJ2-2; a weak D match, TRBD1 (5 bases). Germline CDR1 is SGHRS and CDR2 is YFSETQ. The CDR3 loop spans 15 amino acids. The CDR3 spells CSSSQTGQSPGELFF. DNA of the CDR3: TGCTCCAGCAGCCAAACCGGACAAAGTCCCGGGGAGCTGTTTTTT. Full variable domain (missing parts from reference TRBV5-1 and TRBJ2-2): KAGVTQTPRYLIKTRGQQVTLSCSPISGHRSVSWYQQTPGQGLQFLFEYFSETQRNKGNFPGRFSGRQFSNSRSEMNVSTLELGDSALYLCSSSQTGQSPGELFFGEGSRLTVL.

This clonotype was seen at least ten times. The rearrangement uses TRBV4-3 and TRBJ2-3; 7 bases are a match to TRBD1. The CDR3 extends over 15 amino acids. The germline V gene has CDR1 LGHNA and CDR2 YSLEER. J gave up 4 bases and V 1 base, and 5 bases lay outside the gene matches. The CDR3 nucleotides are TGCGCCAGCAGCCAAGTCGCACAGGGGCCAGATACGCAGTATTTT. Amino acids: CASSQVAQGPDTQYF.

This clonotype was observed a single time. The rearrangement links TRBV4-3 to TRBJ2-5; 9 nucleotides match TRBD2. The J segment lost 2 bases and the V segment lost 0 bases, leaving 4 bases of the junction unmatched. The CDR3 is made up of 16 amino acids. CDR1 and CDR2 from the germline V gene are LGHNA and YSLEER. This chain's CDR3 is CASSQDRLAGQETQYF. The CDR3 DNA reads as TGCGCCAGCAGCCAAGACCGTCTAGCGGGACAAGAGACCCAGTACTTC.

In this sample, this clonotype turned up many times. The chain is built from TRBV6-2 or TRBV6-3 and TRBJ2-6, with TRBD1 identical over 7 bases. The CDR3 consists of 19 residues. Germline CDR1 and CDR2: MNHEY and SVGEGT. J lost 0 bases, V lost 0 bases, and 8 bases had no gene match. CDR3 region: CASSYSKGDSYSGANVLTF. CDR3 in DNA: TGTGCCAGCAGTTACTCTAAGGGGGACAGCTACTCTGGGGCCAACGTCCTGACTTTC.

This clonotype has a count of ten or more. CDR3 in DNA: TGTGCCAGCAGTTTTGGTCAGCCCCAGCATTTT. This translates into CASSFGQPQHF. V is TRBV12-3 or TRBV12-4 and J is TRBJ1-5; D not resolved. The germline V and J ends were trimmed by 3 bases and 6 bases, with 3 bases remaining between them. The CDR3 spans 11 residues.

This clonotype was counted ten times or more. The chain recombines TRBV9 with TRBJ1-1, with D hard to call. Germline lookup yields CDR1 SGDLS and CDR2 YYNGEE. Trimming removed 2 bases from V and 3 bases from J, with 17 bases in between. CDR3 length: 16 residues. CDR3 sequence (DNA): TGTGCCAGCAGCGTCGGGGTTAATCCGGAGGACACTGAAGCTTTCTTT. Translated: CASSVGVNPEDTEAFF. Full variable domain (missing parts from reference TRBV9 and TRBJ1-1): DSGVTQTPKHLITATGQRVTLRCSPRSGDLSVYWYQQSLDQGLQFLIQYYNGEERAKGNILERFSAQQFPDLHSELNLSSLELGDSALYFCASSVGVNPEDTEAFFGQGTRLTVV.